Here is one T cell receptor (beta chain) with its context. Germline values: CDR1 SGHTA, CDR2 FQGNSA. The length of the CDR3 is 13 residues. V trimming: 5 bases; J trimming: 13 bases; junction bases outside the gene matches: 8. Vbeta (60) and Jbeta (13) primers were used in the PCR. The data were produced by immunoSEQ multiplex PCR, yet TCRdb's version contains in-frame clones alone and is incomplete. Among some 140,000 clones, almost 80% were seen once, and the ten largest hold approximately 0.97%. The data were obtained in a study of cytomegalovirus exposure and HLA in healthy donors. The sequenced sample consisted of PBMCs. The receptor was isolated from a man aged 18 to 29 in good health and CMV-seronegative. This rearrangement joins TRBV7-2 to TRBJ2-5, with TRBD1 matching 12 bases. DNA of the CDR3: TGTGCCAGCAGCAAAGGGACAGGGGGCCTGCTGTACTTC. Amino acid sequence: CASSKGTGGLLYF.